The T cell receptor (beta chain) described here comes from a study of blood T cell repertoires in COVID-19. Enrolled during active infection, Seattle patients were then followed longitudinally. Germline CDR1 SGHRS, CDR2 YFSETQ. V gave up 5 bases and J gave up 4 bases; unmatched junction bases: 5. CDR3 length: 14 residues. Using immunoSEQ multiplex PCR, the repertoire was profiled, and TCRdb retains in-frame clones only, with some absent. The table lists tens of thousands of clones, approximately 84% of them singletons. This TCR derives from a middle-aged man with COVID-19, enrolled during active disease. The chain links TRBV5-1 to TRBJ1-1; TRBD1 aligns across 10 bases. The sequenced sample was peripheral blood. CDR3 bases: TGCGCCAGCAGAACGACAGGGGGCAGCACTGAAGCTTTCTTT. It encodes CASRTTGGSTEAFF.